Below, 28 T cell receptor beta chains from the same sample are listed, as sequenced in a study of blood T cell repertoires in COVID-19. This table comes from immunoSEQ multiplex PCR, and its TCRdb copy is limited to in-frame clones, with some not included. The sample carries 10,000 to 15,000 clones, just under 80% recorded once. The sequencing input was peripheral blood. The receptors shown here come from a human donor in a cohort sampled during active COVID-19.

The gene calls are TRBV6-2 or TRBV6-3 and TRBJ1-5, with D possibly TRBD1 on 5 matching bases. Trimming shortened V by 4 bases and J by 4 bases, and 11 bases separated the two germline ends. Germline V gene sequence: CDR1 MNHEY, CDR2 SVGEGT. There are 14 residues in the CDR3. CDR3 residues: CASSLNAGNQPQHF. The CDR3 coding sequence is TGTGCCAGCAGTTTGAACGCAGGGAATCAGCCCCAGCATTTT.

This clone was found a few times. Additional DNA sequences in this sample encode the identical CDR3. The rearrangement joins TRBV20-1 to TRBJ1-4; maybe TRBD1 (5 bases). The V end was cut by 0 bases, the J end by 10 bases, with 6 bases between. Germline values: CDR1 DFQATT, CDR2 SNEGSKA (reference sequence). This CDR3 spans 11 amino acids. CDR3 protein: CSARDRGKLFF. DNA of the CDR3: TGCAGTGCTAGAGATAGGGGAAAACTGTTTTTT.

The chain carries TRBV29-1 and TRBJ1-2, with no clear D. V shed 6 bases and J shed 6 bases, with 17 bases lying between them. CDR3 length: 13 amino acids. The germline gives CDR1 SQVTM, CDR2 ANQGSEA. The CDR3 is CSVEAVNGHGYTF. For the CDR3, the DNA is TGCAGCGTGGAGGCAGTCAACGGACATGGCTACACCTTC.

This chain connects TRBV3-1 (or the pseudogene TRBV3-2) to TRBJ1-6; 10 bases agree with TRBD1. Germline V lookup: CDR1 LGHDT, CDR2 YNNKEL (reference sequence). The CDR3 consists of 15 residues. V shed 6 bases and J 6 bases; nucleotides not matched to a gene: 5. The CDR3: CASRHRDRGNSPLHF. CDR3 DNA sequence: TGTGCCAGCAGGCACCGGGACAGGGGTAATTCACCCCTCCACTTT.

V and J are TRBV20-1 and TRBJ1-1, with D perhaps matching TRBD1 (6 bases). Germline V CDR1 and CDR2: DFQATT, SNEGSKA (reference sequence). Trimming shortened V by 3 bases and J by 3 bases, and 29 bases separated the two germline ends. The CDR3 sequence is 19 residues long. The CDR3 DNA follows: TGCAGTGCTAGTCCCAGGGGATTTGGGACAACCCCAGGGGACACTGAAGCTTTCTTT. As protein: CSASPRGFGTTPGDTEAFF.

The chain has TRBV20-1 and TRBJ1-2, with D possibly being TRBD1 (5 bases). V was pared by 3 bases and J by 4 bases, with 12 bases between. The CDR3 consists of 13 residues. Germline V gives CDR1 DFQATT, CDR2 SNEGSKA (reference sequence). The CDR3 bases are TGCAGTGCTAGTGTCCAGGGTGGCTATGGCTACACCTTC. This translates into CSASVQGGYGYTF.

The CDR3 reads CASSLGGLWGEQYF. The CDR3 DNA sequence: TGTGCCAGCAGTCTTGGGGGGTTATGGGGCGAGCAGTACTTC. The chain joins TRBV25-1 to TRBJ2-7; perhaps TRBD2 as D (6 bases). CDR1 and CDR2 from the germline V gene are MGHDK and SYGVNS. Trimming took 5 bases from V and 6 from J, leaving 17 bases between them. The CDR3 is 14 amino acids.

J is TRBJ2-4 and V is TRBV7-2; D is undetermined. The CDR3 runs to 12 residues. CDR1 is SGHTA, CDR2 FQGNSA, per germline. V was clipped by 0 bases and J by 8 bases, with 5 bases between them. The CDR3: CASSLAPDIQYF. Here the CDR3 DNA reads TGTGCCAGCAGCTTAGCTCCGGACATTCAGTACTTC.

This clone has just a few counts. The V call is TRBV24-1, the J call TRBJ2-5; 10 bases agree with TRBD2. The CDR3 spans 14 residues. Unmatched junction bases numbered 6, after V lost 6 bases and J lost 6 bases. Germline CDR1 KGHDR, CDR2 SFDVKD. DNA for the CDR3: TGTGCCACCAGTAGGACTAGCGGCTATAAGACCCAGTACTTC. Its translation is CATSRTSGYKTQYF.

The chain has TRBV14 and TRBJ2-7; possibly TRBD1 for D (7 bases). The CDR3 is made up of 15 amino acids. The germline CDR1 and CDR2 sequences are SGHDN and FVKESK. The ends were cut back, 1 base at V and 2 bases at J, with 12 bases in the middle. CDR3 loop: CASSQGRGRTYEQYF. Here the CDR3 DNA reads TGTGCCAGCAGCCAAGGGAGGGGGCGAACCTACGAGCAGTACTTC.

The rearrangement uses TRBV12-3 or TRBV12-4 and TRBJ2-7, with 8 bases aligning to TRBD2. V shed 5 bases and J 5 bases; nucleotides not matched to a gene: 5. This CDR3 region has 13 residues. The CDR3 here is CASSAGGRNEQYF. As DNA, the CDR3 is TGTGCCAGCAGTGCGGGGGGCCGGAACGAGCAGTACTTC.

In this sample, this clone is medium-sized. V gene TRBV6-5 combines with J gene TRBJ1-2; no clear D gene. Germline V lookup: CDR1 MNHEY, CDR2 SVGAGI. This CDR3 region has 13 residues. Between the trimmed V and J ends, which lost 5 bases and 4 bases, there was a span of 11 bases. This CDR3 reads CASSPGSSYGYTF. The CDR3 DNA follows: TGTGCCAGCAGTCCGGGTTCTTCCTATGGCTACACCTTC.

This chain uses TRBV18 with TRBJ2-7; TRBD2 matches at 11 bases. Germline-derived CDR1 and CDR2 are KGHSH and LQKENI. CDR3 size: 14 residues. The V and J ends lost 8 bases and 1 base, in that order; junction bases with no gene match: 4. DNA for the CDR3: TGTGCCAGCCGGGGACTAGCGGTTTCCTACGAGCAGTACTTC. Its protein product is CASRGLAVSYEQYF.

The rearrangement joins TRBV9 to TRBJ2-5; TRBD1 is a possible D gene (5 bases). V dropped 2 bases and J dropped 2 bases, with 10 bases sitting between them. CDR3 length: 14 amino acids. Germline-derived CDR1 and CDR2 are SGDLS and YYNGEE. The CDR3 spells CASSVQGTQETQYF. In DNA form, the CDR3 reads TGTGCCAGCAGCGTGCAGGGAACGCAAGAGACCCAGTACTTC. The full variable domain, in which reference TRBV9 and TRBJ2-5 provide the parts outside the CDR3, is DSGVTQTPKHLITATGQRVTLRCSPRSGDLSVYWYQQSLDQGLQFLIQYYNGEERAKGNILERFSAQQFPDLHSELNLSSLELGDSALYFCASSVQGTQETQYFGPGTRLLVL.

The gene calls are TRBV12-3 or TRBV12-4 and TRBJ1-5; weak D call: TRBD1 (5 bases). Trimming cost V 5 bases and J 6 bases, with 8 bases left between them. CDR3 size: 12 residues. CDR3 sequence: CASSLTGQPQHF. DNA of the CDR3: TGTGCCAGCAGTCTCACAGGTCAGCCCCAGCATTTT.

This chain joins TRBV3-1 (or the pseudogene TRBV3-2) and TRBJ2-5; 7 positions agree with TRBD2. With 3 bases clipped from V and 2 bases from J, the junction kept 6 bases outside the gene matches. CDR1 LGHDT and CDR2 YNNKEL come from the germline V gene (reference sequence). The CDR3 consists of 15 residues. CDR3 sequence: CASSQGGGAQETQYF. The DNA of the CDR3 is TGTGCCAGCAGCCAGGGGGGGGGTGCTCAAGAGACCCAGTACTTC.

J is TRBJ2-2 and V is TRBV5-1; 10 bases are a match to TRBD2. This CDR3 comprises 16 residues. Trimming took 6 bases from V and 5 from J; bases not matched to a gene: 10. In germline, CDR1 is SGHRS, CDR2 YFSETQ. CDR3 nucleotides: TGCGCCAGCACCCCCTCGTCTAGCGGGGGAACCGGGGAGCTGTTTTTT. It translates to CASTPSSSGGTGELFF. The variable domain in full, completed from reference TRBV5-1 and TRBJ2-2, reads KAGVTQTPRYLIKTRGQQVTLSCSPISGHRSVSWYQQTPGQGLQFLFEYFSETQRNKGNFPGRFSGRQFSNSRSEMNVSTLELGDSALYLCASTPSSSGGTGELFFGEGSRLTVL.

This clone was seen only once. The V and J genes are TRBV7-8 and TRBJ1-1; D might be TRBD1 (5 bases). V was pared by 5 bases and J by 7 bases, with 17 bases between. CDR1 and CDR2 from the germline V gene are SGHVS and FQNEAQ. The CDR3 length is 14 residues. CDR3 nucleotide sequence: TGTGCCAGCAGCGAAGGGCCACAGGTCTATGAAGCTTTCTTT. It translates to CASSEGPQVYEAFF.

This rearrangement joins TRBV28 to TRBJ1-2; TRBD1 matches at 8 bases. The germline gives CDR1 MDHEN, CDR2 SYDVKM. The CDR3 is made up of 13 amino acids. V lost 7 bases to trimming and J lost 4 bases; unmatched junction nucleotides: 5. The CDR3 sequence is CASIGGTGYGYTF. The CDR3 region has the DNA TGTGCCAGCATAGGAGGGACAGGCTATGGCTACACCTTC.

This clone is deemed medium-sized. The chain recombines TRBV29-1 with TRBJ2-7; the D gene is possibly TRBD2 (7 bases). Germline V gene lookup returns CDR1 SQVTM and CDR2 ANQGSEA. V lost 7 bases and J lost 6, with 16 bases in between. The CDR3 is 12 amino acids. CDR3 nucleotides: TGCAGCGCCGGGCTTCGGGGGGCCGAGCAGTACTTC. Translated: CSAGLRGAEQYF.

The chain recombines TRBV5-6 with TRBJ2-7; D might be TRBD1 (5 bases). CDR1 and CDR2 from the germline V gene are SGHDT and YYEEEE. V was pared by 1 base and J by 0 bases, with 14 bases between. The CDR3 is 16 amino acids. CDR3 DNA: TGTGCCAGCAGCTTGAGGCGCTGGGGCCTCTCCTACGAGCAGTACTTC. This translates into CASSLRRWGLSYEQYF.

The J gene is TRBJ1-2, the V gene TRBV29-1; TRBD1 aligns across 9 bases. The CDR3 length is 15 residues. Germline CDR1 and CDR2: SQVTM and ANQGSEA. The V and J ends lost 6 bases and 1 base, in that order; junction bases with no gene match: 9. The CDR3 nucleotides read TGCAGCGTGGAGGGACAGGGAAGTCTTAACTATGGCTACACCTTC. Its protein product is CSVEGQGSLNYGYTF.

CDR3 nucleotides: TGTGCCTGGAGTCCCCACCCGGGGGAGGTATCACCCCTCCACTTT. The encoded protein is CAWSPHPGEVSPLHF. J is TRBJ1-6 and V is TRBV30; D is perhaps TRBD1 (5 bases). The CDR3 has 15 amino acids. Germline assignment: CDR1 GTSNPN and CDR2 SVGIG (reference sequence). Deletions cut 2 bases from V and 10 bases from J, with 18 bases between.

The CDR3 DNA follows: TGTGCCAGTAGAAAAGGGGGCCCAACTGAAGCTTTCTTT. Protein sequence: CASRKGGPTEAFF. V and J are TRBV6-5 and TRBJ1-1; 7 positions agree with TRBD1. V lost 9 bases, J lost 5 bases, and 9 bases stayed unmatched. Per the germline V gene, CDR1 is MNHEY and CDR2 is SVGAGI. This CDR3 has 13 residues.

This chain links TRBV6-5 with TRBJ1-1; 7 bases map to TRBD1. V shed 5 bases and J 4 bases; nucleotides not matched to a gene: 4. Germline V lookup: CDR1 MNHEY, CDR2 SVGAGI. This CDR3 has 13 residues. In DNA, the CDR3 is TGTGCCAGCAGTCCCCGACAGGGCACTGAAGCTTTCTTT. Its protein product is CASSPRQGTEAFF.

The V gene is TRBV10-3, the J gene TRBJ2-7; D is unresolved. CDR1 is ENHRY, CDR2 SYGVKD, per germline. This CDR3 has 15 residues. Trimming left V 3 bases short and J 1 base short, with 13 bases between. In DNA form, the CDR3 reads TGTGCCATCAGTGATCGGGTGTCCAGTTCCTACGAGCAGTACTTC. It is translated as CAISDRVSSSYEQYF.

The CDR3 DNA reads TGCGCCAGCAGCTTTCAGGGGAACTCCTACGAGCAGTACTTC. This codes for CASSFQGNSYEQYF. The chain is built from TRBV5-1 and TRBJ2-7, with D perhaps matching TRBD1 (6 bases). The CDR3 totals 14 residues. CDR1 and CDR2 from the germline V gene are SGHRS and YFSETQ. The V and J ends lost 2 bases and 0 bases respectively, with 9 bases between them.

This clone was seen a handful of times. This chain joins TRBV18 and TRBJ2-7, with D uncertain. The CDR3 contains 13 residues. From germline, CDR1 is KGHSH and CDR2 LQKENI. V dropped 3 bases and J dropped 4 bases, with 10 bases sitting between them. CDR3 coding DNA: TGTGCCAGCTCACCCGAACAGTTTTACGAGCAGTACTTC. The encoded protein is CASSPEQFYEQYF.